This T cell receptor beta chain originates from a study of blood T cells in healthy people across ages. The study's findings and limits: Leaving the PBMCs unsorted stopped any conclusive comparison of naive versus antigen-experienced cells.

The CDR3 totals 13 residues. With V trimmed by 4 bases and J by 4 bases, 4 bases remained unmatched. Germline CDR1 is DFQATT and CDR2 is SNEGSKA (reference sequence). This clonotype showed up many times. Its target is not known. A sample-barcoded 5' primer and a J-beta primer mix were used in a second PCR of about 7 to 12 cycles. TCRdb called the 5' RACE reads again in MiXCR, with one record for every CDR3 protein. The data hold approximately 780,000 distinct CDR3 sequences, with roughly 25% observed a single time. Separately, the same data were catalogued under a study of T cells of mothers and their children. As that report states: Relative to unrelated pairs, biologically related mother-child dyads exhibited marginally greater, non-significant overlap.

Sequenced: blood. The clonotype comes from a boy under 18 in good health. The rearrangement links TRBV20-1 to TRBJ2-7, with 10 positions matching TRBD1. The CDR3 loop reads CSATPGQGYEQYF. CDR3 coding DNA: TGCAGTGCTACTCCGGGACAGGGGTACGAGCAGTACTTC.